This TCR beta chain was sequenced during a study of blood T cell repertoires in COVID-19 (dated by TCRdb to the early 2020s). As for the study more broadly: The collaborator samples originated in the United States, Italy and Spain and spanned the acute and convalescent phases of COVID-19. The prospective study material was composed of cDNA or gDNA derived from T cells, B-cell-depleted T cells, or PBMCs. Subjects who had been exposed to COVID-19, were actively infected with it, or had recovered from it provided the deeply sampled blood TCRbeta repertoires that made up the dataset. The repertoires were released in a freely available public database intended as a resource for research on the immune response to SARS-CoV-2. Samples were obtained from the ongoing ImmuneRACE study (first 160 participants) and from 1,000 to 1,500 subjects provided by 6 global collaborators. Sample metadata almost always included a de-identified subject ID, COVID-19 status, age in years and sex. Where available, HLA class I and class II types were taken from metadata supplied by the sample provider and were not determined by assay-based typing.

The immunoSEQ Assay, a bias-controlled multiplex PCR, was used to amplify TCRbeta CDR3 regions from genomic DNA. The authors processed their data as follows. The number of nucleated cells in each sample was estimated from the amplification of reference gene primers within the assay. To quantify the absolute abundance of each unique TCRbeta CDR3 rearrangement, sequence reads were collapsed and filtered. For each sample, productive Simpson clonality was calculated by taking the square root of Simpson's diversity index across productive rearrangements. Imported from immuneACCESS, the table was reduced by TCRdb to in-frame sequences with V and J called. These copies leave out some clones; in studies compared against another copy, an unresolved V gene accounts for under half, and the cause of the remainder is not known. V and J calls and clone size are as listed in that table; D and trimming were resolved from the DNA. Present in this sample are around 400,000 clones, 80% to 90% of which were seen just once. 2.3% of the sample is in the top ten clones.

A remark on this clone: Its specific antigen is unknown. Per-nucleotide qualities are absent, and no much larger clonotype sits a single base away.

What the authors observed across the whole study: The amount of clinical and demographic metadata varied by source and participant and was provided uncurated.

One collaborating source in Seattle enrolled patients during active infection and followed them longitudinally through the course of disease. The collaborating institutions used their own protocols to collect whole blood in K2EDTA tubes. Collaborator samples were shipped for TCRbeta analysis as frozen whole blood, isolated PBMCs, or DNA extracted from either sample type. The CDR3 runs 16 residues from the cysteine to the phenylalanine. Only CDR3 DNA remains: 48 bases, in frame from the first base. Germline trimming amounts to 5 bases on V and 6 bases on J, with 9 as the count of junction bases outside the gene matches. CDR1 and CDR2 (SGHTA, FQGNSA) derive from the germline V gene.

This TCR came from a woman between 55 and 75 years old with COVID-19, enrolled during active disease. Sequenced material: peripheral blood. The rearrangement joined TRBV7-2 to TRBJ2-2, with 10 bases matching TRBD2. The CDR3 corresponds to CASSLLSGGAAGELFF. In nucleotides, the sequence is TGTGCCAGCAGCCTGCTGAGCGGGGGGGCCGCCGGGGAGCTGTTTTTT. The full variable domain, with segments outside the CDR3 supplied by the reference TRBV7-2 and TRBJ2-2 proteins, appears as GAGVSQSPSNKVTEKGKDVELRCDPISGHTALYWYRQSLGQGLEFLIYFQGNSAPDKSGLPSDRFSAERTGGSVSTLTIQRTQQEDSAVYLCASSLLSGGAAGELFFGEGSRLTVL.